Below, one T cell receptor beta chain is given with its context. Its antigen has not been determined. No quality values exist for individual bases; no much larger clone is one base distant. The CDR3 numbers 15 residues from cysteine through phenylalanine. The only DNA kept is the CDR3, 45 bases in frame from the first base. Taken from the germline V gene, the CDR1 and CDR2 loops are MNHEY and SVGAGI. V sheds 7 bases and J sheds 3 bases, leaving 18 bases between their ends. The CDR3 regions of human TCRbeta chains were analyzed by immunosequencing. As for the authors' bioinformatics: Repertoire TCRs were matched against a reference library of SARS-CoV-2-specific TCRs generated with the MIRA antigen-specificity platform. Breadth meant the fraction of unique TCRs that were SARS-CoV-2-associated, whereas depth meant the fraction of total T cells that were SARS-CoV-2-associated. Using the MIRA data, every spike-specific TCR was mapped to the spike region that the TCR reacted to and assigned to either a CD4 or a CD8 class. Log10-transformed breadth and depth values were compared by one-way ANOVA with Sidak's multiple comparisons tests. Here the immuneACCESS table is served through TCRdb, limited to in-frame sequences with V and J called. Missing clones are a known gap in these copies; in checked studies unresolved V genes cover under half, and the rest lacks a known reason. That table is the source of V, J and clone size, and D and trimming were worked out from the DNA. In all, the sample holds some 190,000 clones, and 92% of those were seen once. The top ten hold less than 1.5% of the sample.

This record comes from a study of T cell responses to AZD1222 COVID-19 vaccine (dated by TCRdb to the early 2020s). Regarding the complete study: AZD1222 recipients given second doses at about 4 weeks or at about 12 weeks were pooled, since spike-specific TCR depth and breadth were not found to differ between the two schedules. Enrollment into the trials was organized by age into subgroups of 18-55, 56-69 and 70-plus years, and those subgroups contained approximately 160, 26 and 62 TCR-sequenced participants, respectively. TCR sequencing was performed for about 250 trial participants, of whom around 200 were given two doses of AZD1222 and approximately 25 were given two doses of MenACWY control vaccine. What the work shows at the level of the full study, not this receptor alone: CD4 TCRs associated with the vaccine covered the entire spike protein, and the dominant responses were in regions 160-218 and 743-854. Conclusions about previously exposed vaccinees were limited because only a handful of AZD1222 recipients were SARS-CoV-2 seropositive at baseline. After two AZD1222 doses, spike-specific TCR breadth and depth were significantly higher than at day 0 and than in MenACWY recipients. Participants were mostly white British and included more females than males, and it was suggested by the authors that clonal diversity may have been underestimated. Because no samples from the day 14 peak response were available, repertoires could be characterized only after the peak T cell response. The 56-69-year group was small, and its depth increase did not reach significance, likely because of low power. Reportedly, almost half of the unique spike-specific TCRs recognized epitopes lying outside the regions that are mutated in the B.1.351 and B.1.1.7 variants.

Explained via the paper, the time point label denotes: baseline before first vaccination. Vaccinee samples came from UK trials COV001 and COV002, including a single-blind randomized controlled phase 2/3 trial of AZD1222 (ChAdOx1 nCoV-19) in healthy adults. For TCRbeta chain sequencing, PBMC samples were collected from trial participants at day 0 and at day 28 after the second dose. The source of this sequence is an adult in good health. The chain links TRBV6-5 with TRBJ1-1; too little of a D gene remains to name it. The input for sequencing was peripheral blood, taken on day 0 of AZD1222 vaccination. In nucleotides, the sequence is TGTGCCAGCAATCGGGAAGGCCTGGGAGACACTGAAGCTTTCTTT. It translates as CASNREGLGDTEAFF.